This T cell receptor (beta chain) was retrieved from a study of a mutant IDH1 vaccine in newly diagnosed glioma. Overall study context: Across weeks 1, 3, 5, 7, 11, 15, 19 and 23, patients received a vaccination each time, eight in all.

About this clone itself: Its specificity is not known. The same CDR3 is also encoded by other DNA sequences in this sample.

The CDR3 has 13 amino acids. CDR1 and CDR2 from the germline V gene are SGHTA and FQGNSA. The V gene lost 1 base and the J gene lost 4 bases, with 7 bases spanning the gap. Data came from immunoSEQ multiplex PCR; TCRdb stores just in-frame clones and leaves some out. The table lists some 64,000 clones, about four fifths of them singletons. Time point indicated: week 11, during vaccination. It was 300 ug of mutant IDH1 20-mer peptide that made up each vaccine dose, given with topical imiquimod. Donors' newly diagnosed IDH1-mutant WHO grade 3 or 4 astrocytomas lacked nuclear ATRX. The source was PBMCs, collected from a glioma patient whose treatment included an IDH1 peptide vaccine. This receptor was identified in a man aged 45-60 years with glioma. The chain uses TRBV7-2 and TRBJ2-5; either TRBD1 or TRBD2 may fit D (5 bases each). The CDR3 here is CASSLGGRETQYF. CDR3 coding DNA: TGTGCCAGCAGCTTAGGGGGGAGAGAGACCCAGTACTTC.